These 31 T cell receptor beta chains were sequenced from one sample in a study of T cell repertoires in ileal Crohn's disease. Here immunoSEQ multiplex PCR was the method, and the copy in TCRdb shows in-frame clones only, minus some. The sample lists about 13,000 clones; approximately 70% were seen once. The sample consisted of ileal tissue. Receptors originate from an adult with Crohn's disease.

The chain links TRBV6-1 to TRBJ1-2, with D unclear. The length of the CDR3 is 12 residues. V lost 2 bases and J lost 8, with 9 bases in between. Germline V gene lookup returns CDR1 MNHNS and CDR2 SASEGT. CDR3 loop: CASSESLFGYTF. CDR3 DNA: TGTGCCAGCAGTGAATCGCTCTTCGGCTACACCTTC.

This clone has just a few counts. The chain employs TRBV11-3 and TRBJ2-5; D is unresolved. The length of the CDR3 is 12 residues. The V end lost 3 bases, the J end lost 0 bases, and 2 bases lay between the germline ends. The germline CDR1 and CDR2 sequences are SGHNT and YENEEA. The CDR3 is CASSFNQETQYF. As DNA, the CDR3 is TGTGCCAGCAGCTTTAACCAAGAGACCCAGTACTTC. Looking up the rest from reference TRBV11-3 and TRBJ2-5 gives the full variable domain: EAGVVQSPRYKIIEKKQPVAFWCNPISGHNTLYWYLQNLGQGPELLIRYENEEAVDDSQLPKDRFSAERLKGVDSTLKIQPAELGDSAVYLCASSFNQETQYFGPGTRLLVL.

The count of this clone is one. Compared with germline, one end of the junction differs, possibly owing to a read error. The chain carries TRBV6-4 and TRBJ1-2, with 9 bases identical to TRBD1. This CDR3 is built from 14 residues. The germline V gene encodes CDR1 MRHNA and CDR2 SNTAGT. The CDR3 DNA follows: TGTGCCAGCAGTGTCGGCGGGGACAGGGCTGATATGGCCTTC. As protein: CASSVGGDRADMAF.

The gene calls are TRBV5-1 and TRBJ1-2; weak D call: TRBD1 (5 bases). V lost 1 base and J 4 bases, leaving 14 bases between the germline ends. This CDR3 has 15 residues. Germline V gene data show CDR1 as SGHRS and CDR2 as YFSETQ. DNA for the CDR3: TGCGCCAGCAGCTTGTTCGAGGGGTCGGGCTATGGCTACACCTTC. This codes for CASSLFEGSGYGYTF.

This clone was observed a few times. CDR3 protein: CASSESLTGGYTF. The DNA of the CDR3 is TGTGCCAGCAGCGAGAGCCTTACTGGGGGCTACACCTTC. This chain joins TRBV6-1 and TRBJ1-2; D is uncertain. The CDR3 sequence is 13 residues long. V was pared by 6 bases and J by 8 bases, with 16 bases between. The germline gives CDR1 MNHNS, CDR2 SASEGT.

The chain recombines TRBV30 with TRBJ2-6, with D perhaps TRBD1 (5 bases). Germline V gene data show CDR1 as GTSNPN and CDR2 as SVGIG (reference sequence). Trimming removed 3 bases at V and 2 bases at J, with 11 bases between. The CDR3 is 15 residues long. Written as DNA, the CDR3 is TGTGCCTGGAGGGGTGACAGAACTGGGGCCAACGTCCTGACTTTC. Translated: CAWRGDRTGANVLTF. The variable domain in full, completed from reference TRBV30 and TRBJ2-6, reads SQTIHQWPATLVQPVGSPLSLECTVEGTSNPNLYWYRQAAGRGLQLLFYSVGIGQISSEVPQNLSASRPQDRQFILSSKKLLLSDSGFYLCAWRGDRTGANVLTFGAGSRLTVL.

The J gene is TRBJ2-3, the V gene TRBV4-2, with D tentatively TRBD2 (5 bases). Looked up from germline, CDR1 is LGHNA and CDR2 is YNFKEQ. The V end lost 1 base, the J end lost 2 bases, and 7 bases lay between the germline ends. The CDR3 covers 14 residues. The CDR3 reads CASSQAGSTDTQYF. The DNA of the CDR3 is TGTGCCAGCAGCCAAGCGGGGTCCACAGATACGCAGTATTTT.

V is TRBV11-2 and J is TRBJ2-7; 10 bases are shared with TRBD1. CDR1 and CDR2 (germline): SGHAT, FQNNGV. CDR3 length equals 16 residues. The junction had 8 bases not matched to a gene; V was cut back by 4 bases and J by 2 bases. In nucleotides, the CDR3 is TGTGCCAGCAGCTCGACAGGGGGCCGAACCACCTACGAGCAGTACTTC. Protein product: CASSSTGGRTTYEQYF.

The count of this clone is one. This chain connects TRBV27 to TRBJ1-1; D unclear. The CDR3 consists of 14 residues. V lost 7 bases, J lost 0 bases, and 12 bases lay in between. Germline values: CDR1 MNHEY, CDR2 SMNVEV (reference sequence). For the CDR3, the DNA is TGTGCCAGCACACGAACGGGCATGAACACTGAAGCTTTCTTT. Translating it yields CASTRTGMNTEAFF.

The genes are TRBV11-3 and TRBJ1-6; unclear D gene. The CDR3 length is 13 residues. Trimming removed 2 bases at V and 8 bases at J, with 7 bases between. Germline CDR1 SGHNT, CDR2 YENEEA. This CDR3 is CASSLNPDSPLHF. The CDR3, as DNA: TGTGCCAGCAGCTTAAACCCTGATTCACCCCTCCACTTT.

The chain has TRBV27 and TRBJ2-2; TRBD2 might be the D (6 bases). The CDR3 spans 14 residues. V was clipped by 8 bases and J by 0 bases, with 10 bases between them. Germline CDR1 reads MNHEY; CDR2 reads SMNVEV (reference sequence). Here the CDR3 reads CASGGGANTGELFF. The CDR3 nucleotides read TGTGCCAGCGGAGGCGGGGCGAACACCGGGGAGCTGTTTTTT.

This sequence joins TRBV4-1 and TRBJ2-1; 14 bases align to TRBD2. The CDR3 has 16 residues. Germline trimming cut 3 bases from V and 9 bases from J; bases unmatched to any gene: 7. Germline V lookup: CDR1 MGHRA, CDR2 YSYEKL. As DNA, the CDR3 is TGCGCCAGCAGCCAGAGGGGACTAGCGGGGGACCGTGAGCAGTTCTTC. It is translated as CASSQRGLAGDREQFF.

The J gene is TRBJ1-6, the V gene TRBV25-1; 9 nucleotides align to TRBD1. The CDR3 extends over 18 amino acids. In germline, CDR1 is MGHDK, CDR2 SYGVNS. With V trimmed by 2 bases and J by 2 bases, 7 bases remained unmatched. CDR3 residues: CASSEGQGKRTYNSPLHF. CDR3 DNA sequence: TGTGCCAGCAGTGAAGGACAGGGGAAAAGGACCTATAATTCACCCCTCCACTTT.

This clone was seen a handful of times. The gene calls are TRBV6-5 and TRBJ1-2, with 7 bases fitting TRBD1. V shed 5 bases, J shed 0 bases, and the junction held 3 bases outside the gene matches. CDR3 length: 14 amino acids. From germline, CDR1 is MNHEY and CDR2 SVGAGI. In DNA form, the CDR3 reads TGTGCCAGCAGTGTCGGACAGGCTAACTATGGCTACACCTTC. Its translation is CASSVGQANYGYTF.

A remark on this clone: Other nucleotide sequences in the sample specify the same CDR3. The V gene is TRBV5-1, the J gene TRBJ2-7, with D possibly matching TRBD2 (7 bases). Trimming left V 1 base short and J 3 bases short, with 14 bases between. Germline V CDR1 and CDR2: SGHRS, YFSETQ. The CDR3 consists of 15 residues. CDR3 bases: TGCGCCAGCAGCTTGAGGGGGGGGCGTGACTACGAGCAGTACTTC. Translation: CASSLRGGRDYEQYF. The variable domain in full, with the rest retrieved from reference TRBV5-1 and TRBJ2-7, is KAGVTQTPRYLIKTRGQQVTLSCSPISGHRSVSWYQQTPGQGLQFLFEYFSETQRNKGNFPGRFSGRQFSNSRSEMNVSTLELGDSALYLCASSLRGGRDYEQYFGPGTRLTVT.

The chain couples TRBV2 to TRBJ1-5, with 9 positions matching TRBD1. Germline assignment: CDR1 SNHLY and CDR2 FYNNEI. The CDR3 totals 14 residues. V trimming: 7 bases; J trimming: 5 bases; junction bases outside the gene matches: 6. CDR3 bases: TGTGCCAGCAACGAAGGGACAGGGTATCAGCCCCAGCATTTT. This sequence encodes CASNEGTGYQPQHF. The variable domain in full, completed from reference TRBV2 and TRBJ1-5, reads EPEVTQTPSHQVTQMGQEVILRCVPISNHLYFYWYRQILGQKVEFLVSFYNNEISEKSEIFDDQFSVERPDGSNFTLKIRSTKLEDSAMYFCASNEGTGYQPQHFGDGTRLSIL.

V gene TRBV7-3 combines with J gene TRBJ1-1, with unresolved D. The CDR3 is 12 residues long. Germline V gene sequence: CDR1 SGHTA, CDR2 FQGTGA. V was clipped by 2 bases and J by 7 bases, with 8 bases between them. CDR3 in DNA: TGTGCCAGCAGCTTATCTGGGGTTGAAGCTTTCTTT. Amino acids: CASSLSGVEAFF.

This chain uses TRBV11-2 with TRBJ2-1; maybe TRBD2 (6 bases). The V gene lost 1 base and the J gene lost 3 bases, with 16 bases spanning the gap. The CDR3 covers 17 residues. Germline values: CDR1 SGHAT, CDR2 FQNNGV. CDR3 nucleotides: TGTGCCAGCAGCTTAGGAAACCGGGACTTGTACTACAATGAGCAGTTCTTC. This sequence encodes CASSLGNRDLYYNEQFF.

The rearrangement links TRBV7-2 to TRBJ2-3; TRBD2 might be the D (5 bases). Germline values: CDR1 SGHTA, CDR2 FQGNSA. Trimming shortened V by 1 base and J by 2 bases, and 10 bases separated the two germline ends. CDR3 length: 15 amino acids. The CDR3 nucleotides are TGTGCCAGCAGCTTAGGCCGCGGGTTCACAGATACGCAGTATTTT. Protein: CASSLGRGFTDTQYF. The full variable domain, completed using reference TRBV7-2 and TRBJ2-3, is GAGVSQSPSNKVTEKGKDVELRCDPISGHTALYWYRQSLGQGLEFLIYFQGNSAPDKSGLPSDRFSAERTGGSVSTLTIQRTQQEDSAVYLCASSLGRGFTDTQYFGPGTRLTVL.

This sequence joins TRBV9 and TRBJ2-3, with 12 bases that match TRBD2. This CDR3 region has 17 residues. In germline, CDR1 is SGDLS, CDR2 YYNGEE. V trimming: 5 bases; J trimming: 0 bases; junction bases outside the gene matches: 7. The CDR3 loop is CASRRTSGATSTDTQYF. In DNA form, the CDR3 reads TGTGCCAGCAGACGGACTAGCGGGGCTACCAGCACAGATACGCAGTATTTT.

This clone appeared a few times. The chain couples TRBV6-6 to TRBJ2-7, with D possibly called TRBD1 or TRBD2 (5 bases each). V gave up 8 bases and J gave up 1 base, with 12 bases separating them. The germline CDR1 and CDR2 sequences are MNHNY and SVGAGI (reference sequence). This CDR3 has 13 residues. CDR3 amino acids: CASGTLSSYEQYF. The CDR3 DNA is TGTGCCAGCGGGACCTTATCATCCTACGAGCAGTACTTC.

V and J are TRBV9 and TRBJ1-1; a possible D gene is TRBD1 (6 bases). This CDR3 has 17 residues. Between the trimmed V and J ends, which lost 0 bases and 3 bases, there was a span of 18 bases. Germline V gene sequence: CDR1 SGDLS, CDR2 YYNGEE. The CDR3 protein is CASSVGGNWGADTEAFF. CDR3 DNA: TGTGCCAGCAGCGTAGGGGGTAATTGGGGGGCGGACACTGAAGCTTTCTTT.

This clone was seen more than once but under ten times. The chain links TRBV6-1 to TRBJ1-5, with a tentative D call TRBD1 (5 bases). CDR3 length: 15 residues. Trimming removed 6 bases at V and 0 bases at J, with 12 bases between. Germline V gene lookup returns CDR1 MNHNS and CDR2 SASEGT. The CDR3 nucleotides are TGTGCCAGCAGGGGGACGGCCGCTAGCAATCAGCCCCAGCATTTT. Amino acids: CASRGTAASNQPQHF.

The rearrangement links TRBV7-6 to TRBJ2-1, with 9 bases matching TRBD1. In germline, CDR1 is SGHVS, CDR2 FNYEAQ. The CDR3 is made up of 17 amino acids. V dropped 3 bases and J dropped 5; count of bases not matched to a gene: 11. In DNA, the CDR3 is TGTGCCAGCAGCTTTTCCAATGGGGACAGGGCTCACAATGAGCAGTTCTTC. It encodes CASSFSNGDRAHNEQFF.

The V call is TRBV7-8, the J call TRBJ2-6; D remains ambiguous. CDR1 is SGHVS and CDR2 is FQNEAQ in the germline V gene. The CDR3 is made up of 15 amino acids. V lost 3 bases to trimming and J lost 0 bases, with 6 bases between them. DNA for the CDR3: TGTGCCAGCAGCTTCTGGTACTCTGGGGCCAACGTCCTGACTTTC. This translates into CASSFWYSGANVLTF.

This clone showed up just a few times. The rearrangement uses TRBV7-9 and TRBJ1-4, with TRBD1 matching 11 bases. Germline-derived CDR1 and CDR2 are SEHNR and FQNEAQ (reference sequence). This CDR3 has 14 amino acids. V dropped 4 bases and J dropped 8; count of bases not matched to a gene: 3. The CDR3 DNA reads TGTGCCAGCAGCTCGGGGACAGGGGGGGAAAAACTGTTTTTT. As protein: CASSSGTGGEKLFF.

This clone is categorized as medium-sized. The V and J genes are TRBV7-3 and TRBJ2-2, with 8 bases fitting TRBD2. Trimming took 1 base from V and 0 from J; bases not matched to a gene: 10. In germline, CDR1 is SGHTA, CDR2 FQGTGA. The CDR3 consists of 19 residues. The DNA for the CDR3 is TGTGCCAGCAGCTTAAATGCTCTGGAGCGGGGGTCGAACACCGGGGAGCTGTTTTTT. Protein: CASSLNALERGSNTGELFF.

There are a few counts of this clone. The rearrangement joins TRBV5-1 to TRBJ1-2; 7 nucleotides line up with TRBD1. Germline V gene data show CDR1 as SGHRS and CDR2 as YFSETQ. The CDR3 extends over 14 amino acids. V trimming: 3 bases; J trimming: 3 bases; junction bases outside the gene matches: 5. CDR3 in amino acids: CASSSTGLDYGYTF. In DNA, the CDR3 is TGCGCCAGCAGCTCGACAGGGTTGGACTATGGCTACACCTTC.

The CDR3 here is CASSLGPTVNTGELFF. In nucleotides, the CDR3 is TGTGCCAGCAGCTTGGGACCGACAGTAAACACCGGGGAGCTGTTTTTT. The genes are TRBV5-5 and TRBJ2-2; maybe TRBD1 (5 bases). The CDR3 consists of 16 residues. Trimming took off 0 bases at V and 2 bases at J, with 11 bases between the two ends. Germline V gene lookup returns CDR1 SGHKS and CDR2 YYEKEE (reference sequence).

This clone is termed medium-sized (0.01 to 0.1%). The genes are TRBV19 and TRBJ2-7; D may be TRBD2 (6 bases). CDR3 length equals 15 residues. Deletions cut 0 bases from V and 1 base from J, with 10 bases between. Germline V gene sequence: CDR1 LNHDA, CDR2 SQIVND (reference sequence). The chain's CDR3 is CASSIEEGTSYEQYF. The CDR3 bases are TGTGCCAGTAGTATAGAGGAGGGGACGTCCTACGAGCAGTACTTC. Variable domain in full (rest from reference TRBV19 and TRBJ2-7): DGGITQSPKYLFRKEGQNVTLSCEQNLNHDAMYWYRQDPGQGLRLIYYSQIVNDFQKGDIAEGYSVSREKKESFPLTVTSAQKNPTAFYLCASSIEEGTSYEQYFGPGTRLTVT.

This clone was picked up a small number of times. The V and J genes are TRBV7-6 and TRBJ2-7; TRBD1 aligns across 8 bases. This CDR3 contains 15 residues. Germline V CDR1 and CDR2: SGHVS, FNYEAQ. The junction had 9 bases not matched to a gene; V was cut back by 1 base and J by 7 bases. The CDR3 protein is CASSLDGQGLREQYF. CDR3 nucleotide sequence: TGTGCCAGCAGCTTAGACGGACAGGGCCTTAGGGAGCAGTACTTC.